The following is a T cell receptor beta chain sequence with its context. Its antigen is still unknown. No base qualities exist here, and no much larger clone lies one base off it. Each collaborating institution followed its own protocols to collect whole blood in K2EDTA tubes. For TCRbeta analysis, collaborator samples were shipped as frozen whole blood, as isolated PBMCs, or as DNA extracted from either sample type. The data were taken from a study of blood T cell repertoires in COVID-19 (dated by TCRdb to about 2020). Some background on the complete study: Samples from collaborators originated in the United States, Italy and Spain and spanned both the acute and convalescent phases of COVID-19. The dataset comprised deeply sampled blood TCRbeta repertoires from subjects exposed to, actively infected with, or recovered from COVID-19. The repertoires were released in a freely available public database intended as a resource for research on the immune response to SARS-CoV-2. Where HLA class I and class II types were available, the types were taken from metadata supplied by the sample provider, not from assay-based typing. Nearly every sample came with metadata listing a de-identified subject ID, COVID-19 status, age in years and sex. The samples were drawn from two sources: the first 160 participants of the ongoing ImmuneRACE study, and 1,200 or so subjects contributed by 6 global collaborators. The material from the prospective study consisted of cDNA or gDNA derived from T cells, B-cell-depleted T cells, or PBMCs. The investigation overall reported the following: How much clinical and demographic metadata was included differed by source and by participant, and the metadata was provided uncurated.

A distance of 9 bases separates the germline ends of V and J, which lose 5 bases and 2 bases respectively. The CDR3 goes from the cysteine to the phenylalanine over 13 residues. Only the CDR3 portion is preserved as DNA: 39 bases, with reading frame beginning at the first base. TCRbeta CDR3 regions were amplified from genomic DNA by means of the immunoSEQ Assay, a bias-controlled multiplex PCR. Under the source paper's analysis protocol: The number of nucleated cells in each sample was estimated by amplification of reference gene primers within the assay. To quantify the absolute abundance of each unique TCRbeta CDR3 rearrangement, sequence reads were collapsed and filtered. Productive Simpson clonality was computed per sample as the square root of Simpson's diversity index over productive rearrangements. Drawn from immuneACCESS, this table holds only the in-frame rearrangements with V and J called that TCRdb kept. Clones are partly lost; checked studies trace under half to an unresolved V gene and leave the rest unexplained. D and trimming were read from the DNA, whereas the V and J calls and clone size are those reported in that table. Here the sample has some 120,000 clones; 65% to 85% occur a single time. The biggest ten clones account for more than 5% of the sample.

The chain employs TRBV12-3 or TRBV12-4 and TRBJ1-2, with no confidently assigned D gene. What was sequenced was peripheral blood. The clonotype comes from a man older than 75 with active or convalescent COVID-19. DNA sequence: TGTGCCAGCAGTCCCGGGTCAAACTATGGCTACACCTTC. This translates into CASSPGSNYGYTF.